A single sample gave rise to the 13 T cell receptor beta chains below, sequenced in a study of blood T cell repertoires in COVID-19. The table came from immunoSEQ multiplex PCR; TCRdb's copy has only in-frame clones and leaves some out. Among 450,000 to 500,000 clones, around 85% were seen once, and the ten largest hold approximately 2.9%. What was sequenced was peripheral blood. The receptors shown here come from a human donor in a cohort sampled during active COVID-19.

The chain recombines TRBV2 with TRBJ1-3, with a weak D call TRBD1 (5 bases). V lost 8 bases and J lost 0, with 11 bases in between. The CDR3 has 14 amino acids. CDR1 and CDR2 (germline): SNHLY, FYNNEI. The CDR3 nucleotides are TGTGCCAGCGGGGACGGGAGCTCTGGAAACACCATATATTTT. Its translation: CASGDGSSGNTIYF.

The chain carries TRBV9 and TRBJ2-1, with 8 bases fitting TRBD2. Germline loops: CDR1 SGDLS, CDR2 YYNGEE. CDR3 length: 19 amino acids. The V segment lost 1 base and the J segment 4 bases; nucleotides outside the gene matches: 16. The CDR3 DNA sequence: TGTGCCAGCAGCGTACATAAATTCTCGACTAGCGATAATTACAATGAGCAGTTCTTC. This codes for CASSVHKFSTSDNYNEQFF.

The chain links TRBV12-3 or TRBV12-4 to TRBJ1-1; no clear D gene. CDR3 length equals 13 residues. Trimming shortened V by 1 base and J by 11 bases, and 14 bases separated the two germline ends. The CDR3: CASSLGTSREAFF. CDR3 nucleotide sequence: TGTGCCAGCAGTTTAGGTACCTCAAGAGAGGCTTTCTTT.

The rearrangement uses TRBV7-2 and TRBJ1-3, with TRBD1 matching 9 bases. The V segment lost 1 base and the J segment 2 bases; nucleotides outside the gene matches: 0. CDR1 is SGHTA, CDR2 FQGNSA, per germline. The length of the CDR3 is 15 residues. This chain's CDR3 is CASSLGQGAGNTIYF. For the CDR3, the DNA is TGTGCCAGCAGCTTAGGACAGGGGGCTGGAAACACCATATATTTT.

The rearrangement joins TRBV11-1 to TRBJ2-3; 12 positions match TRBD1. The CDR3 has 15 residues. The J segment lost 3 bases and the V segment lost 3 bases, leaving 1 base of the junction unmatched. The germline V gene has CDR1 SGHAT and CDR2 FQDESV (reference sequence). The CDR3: CASSLGQGATDTQYF. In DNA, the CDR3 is TGTGCCAGCAGCTTGGGACAGGGGGCAACAGATACGCAGTATTTT.

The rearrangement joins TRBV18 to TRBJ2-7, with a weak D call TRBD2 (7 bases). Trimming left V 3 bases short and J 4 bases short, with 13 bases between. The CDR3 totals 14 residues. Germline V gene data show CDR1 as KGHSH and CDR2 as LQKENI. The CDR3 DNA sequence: TGTGCCAGCTCACCGGGGGGGGCGCGATACGAGCAGTACTTC. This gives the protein CASSPGGARYEQYF.

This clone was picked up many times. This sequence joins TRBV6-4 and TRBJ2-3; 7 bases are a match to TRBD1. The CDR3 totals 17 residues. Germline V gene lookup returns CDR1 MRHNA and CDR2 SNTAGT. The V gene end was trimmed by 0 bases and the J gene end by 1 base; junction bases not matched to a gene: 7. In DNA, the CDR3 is TGTGCCAGCAGTGACTCGGATAGTACAGGGGGCACAGATACGCAGTATTTT. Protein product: CASSDSDSTGGTDTQYF.

The CDR3: CASTDTGGPSNQPQHF. For the CDR3, the DNA is TGTGCCAGTACCGACACAGGGGGGCCATCCAATCAGCCCCAGCATTTT. The chain is built from TRBV19 and TRBJ1-5; TRBD1 aligns across 8 bases. Unmatched junction bases numbered 11, after V lost 7 bases and J lost 3 bases. CDR3 length: 16 amino acids. Germline CDR1 reads LNHDA; CDR2 reads SQIVND (reference sequence).

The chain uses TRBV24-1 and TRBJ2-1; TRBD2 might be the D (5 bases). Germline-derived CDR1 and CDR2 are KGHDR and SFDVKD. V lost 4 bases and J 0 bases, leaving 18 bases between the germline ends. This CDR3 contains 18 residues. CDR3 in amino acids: CATSDNSPSTSSYNEQFF. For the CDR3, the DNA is TGTGCCACCAGTGACAATTCCCCTAGCACGAGCTCCTACAATGAGCAGTTCTTC.

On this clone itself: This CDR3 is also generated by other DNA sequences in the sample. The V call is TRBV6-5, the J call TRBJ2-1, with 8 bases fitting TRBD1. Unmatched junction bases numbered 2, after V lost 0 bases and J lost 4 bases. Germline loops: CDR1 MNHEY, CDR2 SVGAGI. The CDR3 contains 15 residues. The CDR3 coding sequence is TGTGCCAGCAGTTACTCAGGGACAGGATACAATGAGCAGTTCTTC. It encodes CASSYSGTGYNEQFF.

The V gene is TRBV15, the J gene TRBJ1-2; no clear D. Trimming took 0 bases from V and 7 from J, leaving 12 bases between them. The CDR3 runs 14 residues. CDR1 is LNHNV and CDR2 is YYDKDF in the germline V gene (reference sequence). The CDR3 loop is CATSRDALRGGYTF. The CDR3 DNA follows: TGTGCCACCAGCAGAGACGCCCTCCGGGGTGGCTACACCTTC.

The CDR3 DNA follows: TGCGCCAGCAGCTTGACGGGAGGGCCTGACACAGATACGCAGTATTTT. Translating gives CASSLTGGPDTDTQYF. The chain couples TRBV5-1 to TRBJ2-3; 8 positions agree with TRBD2. Trimming cost V 1 base and J 2 bases; bases outside gene matches: 6. There are 16 residues in the CDR3. Germline V gives CDR1 SGHRS, CDR2 YFSETQ. The whole variable domain, filled in from reference TRBV5-1 and TRBJ2-3, reads KAGVTQTPRYLIKTRGQQVTLSCSPISGHRSVSWYQQTPGQGLQFLFEYFSETQRNKGNFPGRFSGRQFSNSRSEMNVSTLELGDSALYLCASSLTGGPDTDTQYFGPGTRLTVL.

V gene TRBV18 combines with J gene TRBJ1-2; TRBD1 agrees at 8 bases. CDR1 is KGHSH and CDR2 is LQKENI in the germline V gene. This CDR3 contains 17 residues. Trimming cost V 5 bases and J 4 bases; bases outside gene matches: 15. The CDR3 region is CASSTLGQGAKTYGYTF. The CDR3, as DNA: TGTGCCAGCTCAACCCTTGGCCAGGGGGCGAAGACCTATGGCTACACCTTC.